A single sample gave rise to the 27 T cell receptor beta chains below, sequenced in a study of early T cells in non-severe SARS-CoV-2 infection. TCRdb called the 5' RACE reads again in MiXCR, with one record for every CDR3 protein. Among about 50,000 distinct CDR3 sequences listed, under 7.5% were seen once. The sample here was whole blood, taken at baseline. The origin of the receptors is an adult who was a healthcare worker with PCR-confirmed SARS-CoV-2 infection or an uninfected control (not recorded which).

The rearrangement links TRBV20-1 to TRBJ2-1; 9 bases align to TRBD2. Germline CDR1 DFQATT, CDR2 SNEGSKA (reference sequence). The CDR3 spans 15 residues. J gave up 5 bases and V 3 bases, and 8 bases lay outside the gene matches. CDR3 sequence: CSASGGGAANNEQFF. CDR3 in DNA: TGCAGTGCTAGTGGCGGGGGGGCCGCGAACAATGAGCAGTTCTTC.

For the CDR3, the DNA is TGTGCCAGCAGTAGAACTAATTCACCCCTCCACTTT. Translation: CASSRTNSPLHF. The chain couples TRBV2 to TRBJ1-6; D gene unclear. The CDR3 contains 12 residues. Germline CDR1 and CDR2: SNHLY and FYNNEI. V was clipped by 5 bases and J by 6 bases, with 5 bases between them.

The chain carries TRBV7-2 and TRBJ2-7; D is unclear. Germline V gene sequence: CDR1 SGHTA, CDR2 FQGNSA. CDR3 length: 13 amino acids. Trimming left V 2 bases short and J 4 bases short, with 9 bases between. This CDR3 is CASSLREKYEQYF. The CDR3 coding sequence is TGTGCCAGCAGCTTAAGGGAAAAGTACGAGCAGTACTTC.

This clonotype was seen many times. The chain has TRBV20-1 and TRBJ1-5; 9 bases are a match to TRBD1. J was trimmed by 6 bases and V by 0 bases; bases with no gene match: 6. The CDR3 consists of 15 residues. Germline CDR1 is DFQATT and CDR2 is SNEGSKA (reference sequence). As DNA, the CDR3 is TGCAGTGCTAGAGAGGGACAGGGCCTGGGTCAGCCCCAGCATTTT. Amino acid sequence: CSAREGQGLGQPQHF.

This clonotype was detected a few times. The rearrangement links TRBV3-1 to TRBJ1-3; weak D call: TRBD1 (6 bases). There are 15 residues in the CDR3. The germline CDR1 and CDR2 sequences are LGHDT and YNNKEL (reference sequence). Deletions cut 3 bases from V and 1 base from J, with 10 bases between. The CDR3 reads CASSQVRGSGNTIYF. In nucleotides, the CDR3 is TGTGCCAGCAGCCAGGTGAGGGGGTCTGGAAACACCATATATTTT.

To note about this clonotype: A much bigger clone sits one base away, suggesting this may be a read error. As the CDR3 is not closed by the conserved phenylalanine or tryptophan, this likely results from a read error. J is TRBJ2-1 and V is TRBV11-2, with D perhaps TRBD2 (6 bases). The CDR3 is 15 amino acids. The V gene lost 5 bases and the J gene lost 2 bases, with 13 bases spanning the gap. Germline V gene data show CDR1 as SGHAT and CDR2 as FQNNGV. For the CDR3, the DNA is TGTGCCAGCAGCCCAACGGGGGTAACCTACAATGAGCAGTTCTCC. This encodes CASSPTGVTYNEQFS.

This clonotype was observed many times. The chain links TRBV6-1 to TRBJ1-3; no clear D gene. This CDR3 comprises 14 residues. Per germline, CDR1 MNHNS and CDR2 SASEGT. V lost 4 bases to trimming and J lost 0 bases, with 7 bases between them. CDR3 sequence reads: CASSARVSGNTIYF. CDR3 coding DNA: TGTGCCAGCAGTGCTAGGGTCTCTGGAAACACCATATATTTT.

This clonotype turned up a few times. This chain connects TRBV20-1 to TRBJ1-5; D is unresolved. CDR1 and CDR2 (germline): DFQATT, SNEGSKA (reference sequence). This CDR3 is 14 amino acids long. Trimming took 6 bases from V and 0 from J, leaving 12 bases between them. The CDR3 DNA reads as TGCAGTGCCTCGACACCGTATAGCAATCAGCCCCAGCATTTT. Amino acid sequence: CSASTPYSNQPQHF.

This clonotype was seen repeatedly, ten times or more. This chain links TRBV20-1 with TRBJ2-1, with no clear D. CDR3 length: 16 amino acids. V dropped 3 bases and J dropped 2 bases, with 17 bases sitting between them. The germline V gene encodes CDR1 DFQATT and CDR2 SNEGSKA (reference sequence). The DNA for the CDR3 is TGCAGTGCTAGCCGAGGACCTCTGACGACCTACAATGAGCAGTTCTTC. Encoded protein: CSASRGPLTTYNEQFF.

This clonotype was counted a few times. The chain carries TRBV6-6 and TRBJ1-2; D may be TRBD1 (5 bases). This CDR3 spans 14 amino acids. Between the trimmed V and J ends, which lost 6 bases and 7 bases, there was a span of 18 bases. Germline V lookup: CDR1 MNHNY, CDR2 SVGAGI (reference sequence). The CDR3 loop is CASSHGAHQGGYTF. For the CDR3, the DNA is TGTGCCAGCAGCCACGGGGCCCACCAAGGTGGCTACACCTTC.

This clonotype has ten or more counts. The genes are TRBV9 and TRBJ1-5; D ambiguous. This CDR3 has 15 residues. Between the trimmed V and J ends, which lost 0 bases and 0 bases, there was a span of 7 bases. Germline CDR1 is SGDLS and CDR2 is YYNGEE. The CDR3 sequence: CASSVAGSSNQPQHF. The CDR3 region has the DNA TGTGCCAGCAGCGTAGCGGGGAGTAGCAATCAGCCCCAGCATTTT.

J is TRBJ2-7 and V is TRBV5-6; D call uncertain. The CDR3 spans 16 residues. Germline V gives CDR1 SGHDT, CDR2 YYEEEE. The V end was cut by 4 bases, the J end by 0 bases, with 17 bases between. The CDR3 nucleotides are TGTGCCAGCAGCCCAACTGCGACTGACCTCTCCTACGAGCAGTACTTC. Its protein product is CASSPTATDLSYEQYF.

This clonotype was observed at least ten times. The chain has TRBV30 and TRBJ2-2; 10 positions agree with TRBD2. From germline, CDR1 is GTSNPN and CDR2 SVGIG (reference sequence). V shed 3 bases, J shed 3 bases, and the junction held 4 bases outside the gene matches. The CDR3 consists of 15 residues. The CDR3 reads CAWRQLAGHTGELFF. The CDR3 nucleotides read TGTGCCTGGAGACAACTAGCGGGGCACACCGGGGAGCTGTTTTTT.

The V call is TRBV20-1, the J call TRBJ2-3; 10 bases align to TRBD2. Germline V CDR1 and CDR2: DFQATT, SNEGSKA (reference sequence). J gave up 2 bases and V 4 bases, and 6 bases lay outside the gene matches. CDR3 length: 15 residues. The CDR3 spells CSAKIAGGPTDTQYF. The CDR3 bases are TGCAGTGCTAAAATAGCGGGGGGCCCCACAGATACGCAGTATTTT.

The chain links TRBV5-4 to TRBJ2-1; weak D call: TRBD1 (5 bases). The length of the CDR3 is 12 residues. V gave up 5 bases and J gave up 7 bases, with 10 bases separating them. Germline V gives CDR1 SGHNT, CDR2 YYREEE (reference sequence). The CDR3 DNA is TGTGCCAGCAGGTTACCAGGGAATGAGCAGTTCTTC. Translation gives CASRLPGNEQFF.

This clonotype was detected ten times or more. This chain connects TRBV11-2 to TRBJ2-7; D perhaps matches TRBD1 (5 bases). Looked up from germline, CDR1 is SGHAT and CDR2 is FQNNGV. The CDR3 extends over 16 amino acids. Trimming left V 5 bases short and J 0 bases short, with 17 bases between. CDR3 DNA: TGTGCCAGCAGCGTGAAACGGACATTAGACTCCTACGAGCAGTACTTC. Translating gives CASSVKRTLDSYEQYF.

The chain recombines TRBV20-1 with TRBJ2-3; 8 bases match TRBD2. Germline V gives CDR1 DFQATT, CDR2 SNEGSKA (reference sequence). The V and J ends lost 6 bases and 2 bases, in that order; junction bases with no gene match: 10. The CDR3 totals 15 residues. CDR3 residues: CSARSGATNTDTQYF. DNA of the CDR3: TGCAGTGCGCGTAGCGGGGCAACTAACACAGATACGCAGTATTTT.

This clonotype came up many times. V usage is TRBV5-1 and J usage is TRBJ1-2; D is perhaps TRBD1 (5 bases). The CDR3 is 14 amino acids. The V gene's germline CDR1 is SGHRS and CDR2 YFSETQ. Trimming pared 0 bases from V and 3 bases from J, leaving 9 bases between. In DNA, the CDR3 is TGCGCCAGCAGCTTGGACGGGGGTGACTATGGCTACACCTTC. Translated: CASSLDGGDYGYTF.

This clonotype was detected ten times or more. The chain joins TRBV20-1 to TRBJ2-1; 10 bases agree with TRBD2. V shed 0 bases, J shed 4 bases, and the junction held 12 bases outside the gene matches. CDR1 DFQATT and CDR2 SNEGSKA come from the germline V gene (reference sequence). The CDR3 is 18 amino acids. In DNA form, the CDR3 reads TGCAGTGCTAGAGATGGGGGTATACTAGCGGGGCATTACAATGAGCAGTTCTTC. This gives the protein CSARDGGILAGHYNEQFF.

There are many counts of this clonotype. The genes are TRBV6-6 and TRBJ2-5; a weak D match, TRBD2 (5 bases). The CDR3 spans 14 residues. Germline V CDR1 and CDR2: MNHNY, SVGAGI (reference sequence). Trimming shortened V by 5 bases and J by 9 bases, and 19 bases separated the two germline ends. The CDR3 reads CASSRSSRGKAQYF. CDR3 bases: TGTGCCAGCAGTCGATCCAGCAGAGGGAAGGCCCAGTACTTC.

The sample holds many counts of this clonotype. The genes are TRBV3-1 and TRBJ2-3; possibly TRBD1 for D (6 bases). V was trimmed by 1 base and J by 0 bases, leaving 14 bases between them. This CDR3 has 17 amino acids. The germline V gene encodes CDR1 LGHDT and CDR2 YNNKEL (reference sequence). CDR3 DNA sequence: TGTGCCAGCAGCCAAGGCAGGGGAGCGAGAAGCACAGATACGCAGTATTTT. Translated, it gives CASSQGRGARSTDTQYF.

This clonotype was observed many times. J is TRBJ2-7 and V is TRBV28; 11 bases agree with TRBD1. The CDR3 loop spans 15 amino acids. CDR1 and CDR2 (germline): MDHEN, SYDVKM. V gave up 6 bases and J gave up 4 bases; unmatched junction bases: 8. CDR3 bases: TGTGCCAGCAGACTCGGGGGGACAGGGGGATACGAGCAGTACTTC. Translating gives CASRLGGTGGYEQYF.

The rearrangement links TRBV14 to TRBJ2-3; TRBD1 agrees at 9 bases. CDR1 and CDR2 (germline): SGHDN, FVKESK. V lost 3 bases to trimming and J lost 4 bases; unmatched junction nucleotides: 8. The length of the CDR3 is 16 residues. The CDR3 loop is CASSQSGTGIADTQYF. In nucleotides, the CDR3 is TGTGCCAGCAGCCAGAGCGGGACAGGGATAGCAGATACGCAGTATTTT.

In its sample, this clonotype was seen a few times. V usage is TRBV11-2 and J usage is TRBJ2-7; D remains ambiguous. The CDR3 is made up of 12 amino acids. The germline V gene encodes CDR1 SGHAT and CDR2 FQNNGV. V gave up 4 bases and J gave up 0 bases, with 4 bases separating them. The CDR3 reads CASSSNSYEQYF. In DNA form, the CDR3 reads TGTGCCAGCAGCTCCAACTCCTACGAGCAGTACTTC.

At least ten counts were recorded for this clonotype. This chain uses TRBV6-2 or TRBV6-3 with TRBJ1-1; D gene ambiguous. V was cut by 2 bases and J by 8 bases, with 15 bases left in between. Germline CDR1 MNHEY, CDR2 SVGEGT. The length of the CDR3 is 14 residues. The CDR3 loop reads CASSYTSRGREAFF. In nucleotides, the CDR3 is TGTGCCAGCAGTTACACGTCTCGCGGCAGGGAAGCTTTCTTT.

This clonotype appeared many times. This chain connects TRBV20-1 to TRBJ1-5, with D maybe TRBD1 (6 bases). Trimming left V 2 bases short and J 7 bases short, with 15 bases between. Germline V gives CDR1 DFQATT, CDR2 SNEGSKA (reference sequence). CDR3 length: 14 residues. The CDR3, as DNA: TGCAGTGCTAGAACCGGGGGCGCCGAACAGCCCCAGCATTTT. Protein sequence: CSARTGGAEQPQHF.

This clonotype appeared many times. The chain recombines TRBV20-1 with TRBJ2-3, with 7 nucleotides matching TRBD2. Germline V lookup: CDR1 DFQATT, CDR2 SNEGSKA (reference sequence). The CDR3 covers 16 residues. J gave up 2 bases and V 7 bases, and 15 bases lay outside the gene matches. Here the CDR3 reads CSVQASTSLTTDTQYF. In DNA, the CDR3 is TGCAGTGTCCAAGCATCGACTAGCCTCACCACAGATACGCAGTATTTT.